These 28 T cell receptor beta chains share one sample of origin, sequenced in a study of blood T cell repertoires in COVID-19. Produced via immunoSEQ multiplex PCR; TCRdb's table is partial and in-frame only. The data show approximately 300,000 clones, more than 75% seen once. The source material was PBMCs or T cells enriched from blood (not recorded which). The receptor set was obtained from a young woman who had recovered from COVID-19.

The rearrangement links TRBV10-2 to TRBJ1-2; 8 bases match TRBD1. The CDR3 sequence is 14 residues long. CDR1 and CDR2 from the germline V gene are WSHSY and SAAADI. V lost 6 bases, J lost 13 bases, and 16 bases stayed unmatched. The CDR3 DNA reads TGCGCCAGCAGGTTTACAGGGGGAAAAGGCTCGTGCACCTTC. Amino acids: CASRFTGGKGSCTF.

The J gene is TRBJ1-2, the V gene TRBV10-3; the D gene is possibly TRBD1 (6 bases). This CDR3 region has 14 residues. The V gene lost 0 bases and the J gene lost 7 bases, with 12 bases spanning the gap. Germline CDR1 and CDR2: ENHRY and SYGVKD. This CDR3 reads CAISESRTELGYTF. CDR3 nucleotide sequence: TGTGCCATCAGTGAGTCGAGGACAGAGCTTGGCTACACCTTC.

The chain carries TRBV2 and TRBJ1-5; TRBD1 matches 10 bases. The V segment lost 6 bases and the J segment 0 bases; nucleotides outside the gene matches: 5. The V gene's germline CDR1 is SNHLY and CDR2 FYNNEI. This CDR3 has 16 amino acids. The CDR3 reads CASRGQGRNSNQPQHF. Written as DNA, the CDR3 is TGTGCCAGCAGGGGACAGGGGCGGAATAGCAATCAGCCCCAGCATTTT.

The chain joins TRBV4-1 to TRBJ2-7; 7 bases agree with TRBD2. CDR1 is MGHRA, CDR2 YSYEKL, per germline. Unmatched junction bases numbered 6, after V lost 2 bases and J lost 2 bases. The CDR3 is 15 residues long. DNA for the CDR3: TGCGCCAGCAGCCAAAACCCAGGACTAGCCTACGAGCAGTACTTC. Translated, it gives CASSQNPGLAYEQYF.

Only a few counts were recorded for this clone. The V call is TRBV18, the J call TRBJ1-1, with TRBD1 identical over 8 bases. With 3 bases clipped from V and 0 bases from J, the junction kept 6 bases outside the gene matches. CDR1 and CDR2 (germline): KGHSH, LQKENI. This CDR3 spans 16 amino acids. The chain's CDR3 is CASSPLTGDMNTEAFF. In nucleotides, the CDR3 is TGTGCCAGCTCACCCCTGACAGGGGACATGAACACTGAAGCTTTCTTT.

The chain employs TRBV5-1 and TRBJ2-1; 8 nucleotides align to TRBD1. CDR1 is SGHRS, CDR2 YFSETQ, per germline. There are 15 residues in the CDR3. V lost 0 bases to trimming and J lost 6 bases; unmatched junction nucleotides: 5. CDR3 DNA: TGCGCCAGCAGCTTGGACAGGGGGGACGTCAATGAGCAGTTCTTC. It codes for CASSLDRGDVNEQFF.

The J gene is TRBJ1-2, the V gene TRBV2; 7 bases agree with TRBD1. Losses at the gene ends were 11 bases for V and 1 base for J; bases not matched to a gene: 7. Germline CDR1 SNHLY, CDR2 FYNNEI. CDR3 length equals 13 residues. The CDR3 region is CAAEGARNYGYTF. The CDR3 nucleotides read TGTGCCGCGGAGGGGGCGCGTAACTATGGCTACACCTTC.

For this clone: Other nucleotide sequences in the sample specify the same CDR3. The V call is TRBV30, the J call TRBJ1-5; D gene unclear. CDR3 length: 13 residues. Germline CDR1 is GTSNPN and CDR2 is SVGIG (reference sequence). With 2 bases removed from V and 6 bases from J, the gap between germline ends came to 11 bases. The CDR3: CAWSPTSRQPQHF. CDR3 sequence (DNA): TGTGCCTGGAGTCCTACTTCTCGTCAGCCCCAGCATTTT.

This chain connects TRBV10-3 to TRBJ2-7, with 13 bases that match TRBD2. CDR1 is ENHRY, CDR2 SYGVKD, per germline. This CDR3 is 13 amino acids long. V dropped 4 bases and J dropped 6; count of bases not matched to a gene: 0. CDR3 in amino acids: CAISGTSGSEQYF. The CDR3 region has the DNA TGTGCCATCAGTGGGACTAGCGGGAGCGAGCAGTACTTC.

CDR3 protein: CASSARLAGGPAGELFF. CDR3 bases: TGTGCCAGTAGTGCCAGACTAGCGGGAGGGCCCGCCGGGGAGCTGTTTTTT. V usage is TRBV19 and J usage is TRBJ2-2, with 14 bases identical to TRBD2. CDR1 and CDR2 from the germline V gene are LNHDA and SQIVND (reference sequence). The CDR3 has 17 residues. The V gene end was trimmed by 5 bases and the J gene end by 6 bases; junction bases not matched to a gene: 8. Using reference TRBV19 and TRBJ2-2 for the parts outside the CDR3, the full variable domain is DGGITQSPKYLFRKEGQNVTLSCEQNLNHDAMYWYRQDPGQGLRLIYYSQIVNDFQKGDIAEGYSVSREKKESFPLTVTSAQKNPTAFYLCASSARLAGGPAGELFFGEGSRLTVL.

J is TRBJ1-4 and V is TRBV6-6; maybe TRBD1 (5 bases). V lost 0 bases and J 8 bases, leaving 10 bases between the germline ends. The germline CDR1 and CDR2 sequences are MNHNY and SVGAGI (reference sequence). CDR3 length equals 14 residues. CDR3 region: CASSYSGGGEKLFF. CDR3 nucleotide sequence: TGTGCCAGCAGTTACTCGGGGGGAGGGGAAAAACTGTTTTTT.

The rearrangement links TRBV2 to TRBJ1-1; 9 nucleotides line up with TRBD1. V trimming: 5 bases; J trimming: 6 bases; junction bases outside the gene matches: 7. The CDR3 totals 14 residues. Germline assignment: CDR1 SNHLY and CDR2 FYNNEI. CDR3 loop: CASSNPGQGSEAFF. In DNA form, the CDR3 reads TGTGCCAGCAGTAACCCGGGACAGGGCTCTGAAGCTTTCTTT.

This chain links TRBV24-1 with TRBJ2-1; the match to TRBD2 covers 8 bases. After removal of 3 bases from V and 4 bases from J, the junction contained 4 bases not matched to a gene. Germline V gene sequence: CDR1 KGHDR, CDR2 SFDVKD. CDR3 length equals 15 residues. This chain's CDR3 is CATSDDGRDYNEQFF. The CDR3 region has the DNA TGTGCCACCAGTGATGACGGGAGGGATTACAATGAGCAGTTCTTC.

V is TRBV27 and J is TRBJ2-2; D ambiguous. This CDR3 is built from 15 residues. CDR1 MNHEY and CDR2 SMNVEV come from the germline V gene (reference sequence). Trimming removed 3 bases at V and 1 base at J, with 9 bases between. The CDR3 loop is CASSFGSLNTGELFF. DNA of the CDR3: TGTGCCAGCAGTTTTGGCAGTTTGAACACCGGGGAGCTGTTTTTT.

V gene TRBV27 combines with J gene TRBJ2-2; D remains ambiguous. This CDR3 is built from 13 residues. In germline, CDR1 is MNHEY, CDR2 SMNVEV (reference sequence). Trimming removed 5 bases from V and 2 bases from J, with 6 bases in between. The CDR3 DNA reads TGTGCCAGCAGTCCCCAAAACACCGGGGAGCTGTTTTTT. It codes for CASSPQNTGELFF.

The chain couples TRBV7-9 to TRBJ2-1, with TRBD1 identical over 10 bases. J was trimmed by 4 bases and V by 5 bases; bases with no gene match: 8. This CDR3 is built from 16 residues. Germline V gene data show CDR1 as SEHNR and CDR2 as FQNEAQ (reference sequence). CDR3 residues: CASSPATGGAYNEQFF. CDR3 bases: TGTGCCAGCAGCCCAGCGACAGGGGGCGCTTACAATGAGCAGTTCTTC.

The chain recombines TRBV4-2 with TRBJ2-3; 7 positions match TRBD1. This CDR3 is built from 15 residues. Germline values: CDR1 LGHNA, CDR2 YNFKEQ. Trimming at V came to 4 bases and at J to 0 bases, leaving 4 bases not matched to a gene. The CDR3 spells CASSPTTGSTDTQYF. The CDR3 DNA reads TGTGCCAGCAGCCCAACGACAGGGAGCACAGATACGCAGTATTTT.

This rearrangement joins TRBV5-8 to TRBJ2-1; 7 positions match TRBD2. The CDR3 is made up of 14 amino acids. The germline gives CDR1 SGHTS, CDR2 YDEGEE. The V segment lost 4 bases and the J segment 10 bases; nucleotides outside the gene matches: 11. The CDR3 loop is CASSIGDGGREQFF. The CDR3 DNA reads as TGTGCCAGCAGCATCGGGGACGGCGGGAGAGAGCAGTTCTTC.

With respect to this clone: A read error may produce the germline difference seen at one junction end. V gene TRBV7-9 combines with J gene TRBJ2-2; maybe TRBD2 (5 bases). This CDR3 region has 17 residues. CDR1 is SEHNR, CDR2 FQNEAQ, per germline (reference sequence). The CDR3 DNA sequence: TGTGCCACCAGCAGTGAGGGTCCAAAGCCTTACACCGGGGAGCTGTTTTTT. Translated: CATSSEGPKPYTGELFF.

The chain carries TRBV3-1 (or the pseudogene TRBV3-2) and TRBJ2-7, with a weak D call TRBD2 (6 bases). This CDR3 comprises 16 residues. From germline, CDR1 is LGHDT and CDR2 YNNKEL (reference sequence). Trimming removed 4 bases from V and 4 bases from J, with 20 bases in between. CDR3 amino acids: CASSPRGGASTYEQYF. In DNA form, the CDR3 reads TGTGCCAGCAGCCCTCGTGGCGGGGCCTCCACTTACGAGCAGTACTTC.

The CDR3 region is CATSPALVPESDTQYF. The CDR3 bases are TGTGCCACCAGCCCCGCACTAGTACCTGAGTCGGATACGCAGTATTTT. This chain joins TRBV15 and TRBJ2-3, with D possibly being TRBD2 (5 bases). CDR1 and CDR2 (germline): LNHNV, YYDKDF (reference sequence). This CDR3 contains 16 residues. Trimming cost V 5 bases and J 6 bases, with 21 bases left between them.

The chain is built from TRBV11-2 and TRBJ2-5, with D perhaps TRBD1 (6 bases). The CDR3 runs 12 residues. V dropped 5 bases and J dropped 3 bases, with 7 bases sitting between them. Germline CDR1 reads SGHAT; CDR2 reads FQNNGV. CDR3 bases: TGTGCCAGCAGCCACAGGGAAGAGACCCAGTACTTC. It codes for CASSHREETQYF.

The V and J genes are TRBV9 and TRBJ2-1; D perhaps matches TRBD2 (5 bases). Trimming took 0 bases from V and 2 from J, leaving 9 bases between them. Germline CDR1 reads SGDLS; CDR2 reads YYNGEE. This CDR3 comprises 15 residues. CDR3 nucleotide sequence: TGTGCCAGCAGCGTAGAAGAGGGTCCCTACAATGAGCAGTTCTTC. It translates to CASSVEEGPYNEQFF.

The chain links TRBV5-4 to TRBJ2-1, with D unclear. V was pared by 4 bases and J by 7 bases, with 18 bases between. The CDR3 covers 15 residues. Germline CDR1 is SGHNT and CDR2 is YYREEE (reference sequence). CDR3 loop: CASSQSPGIFNEQFF. CDR3 bases: TGTGCCAGCAGCCAAAGTCCAGGAATTTTTAATGAGCAGTTCTTC. The whole variable domain, filled in from reference TRBV5-4 and TRBJ2-1, reads ETGVTQSPTHLIKTRGQQVTLRCSSQSGHNTVSWYQQALGQGPQFIFQYYREEENGRGNFPPRFSGLQFPNYSSELNVNALELDDSALYLCASSQSPGIFNEQFFGPGTRLTVL.

The rearrangement joins TRBV2 to TRBJ1-1; 7 bases are shared with TRBD1. This CDR3 has 15 amino acids. CDR1 SNHLY and CDR2 FYNNEI come from the germline V gene. V shed 6 bases, J shed 0 bases, and the junction held 7 bases outside the gene matches. The CDR3 DNA is TGTGCCAGCAGCAAACAGGGGCACATGAACACTGAAGCTTTCTTT. This sequence encodes CASSKQGHMNTEAFF.

The chain has TRBV7-9 and TRBJ1-1, with D perhaps matching TRBD1 (5 bases). V gave up 0 bases and J gave up 4 bases, with 15 bases separating them. Germline V lookup: CDR1 SEHNR, CDR2 FQNEAQ (reference sequence). The CDR3 has 16 amino acids. In DNA form, the CDR3 reads TGTGCCAGCAGCTTAGCCTTGGGGCAGGGTAGCACTGAAGCTTTCTTT. Protein sequence: CASSLALGQGSTEAFF.

The CDR3: CASSLVVSGANVLTF. The CDR3 bases are TGTGCCAGCAGCTTAGTCGTCTCTGGGGCCAACGTCCTGACTTTC. This chain links TRBV7-2 with TRBJ2-6, with D unresolved. V dropped 1 base and J dropped 0 bases, with 4 bases sitting between them. The germline V gene encodes CDR1 SGHTA and CDR2 FQGNSA. This CDR3 spans 15 amino acids.

CDR3 sequence reads: CASSSPRQGNGYTF. CDR3 nucleotide sequence: TGTGCCAGCAGCTCACCCAGACAGGGAAATGGCTACACCTTC. The chain is built from TRBV11-2 and TRBJ1-2; 7 bases line up with TRBD1. The CDR3 length is 14 residues. Germline CDR1 and CDR2: SGHAT and FQNNGV. Germline trimming cut 4 bases from V and 6 bases from J; bases unmatched to any gene: 8.